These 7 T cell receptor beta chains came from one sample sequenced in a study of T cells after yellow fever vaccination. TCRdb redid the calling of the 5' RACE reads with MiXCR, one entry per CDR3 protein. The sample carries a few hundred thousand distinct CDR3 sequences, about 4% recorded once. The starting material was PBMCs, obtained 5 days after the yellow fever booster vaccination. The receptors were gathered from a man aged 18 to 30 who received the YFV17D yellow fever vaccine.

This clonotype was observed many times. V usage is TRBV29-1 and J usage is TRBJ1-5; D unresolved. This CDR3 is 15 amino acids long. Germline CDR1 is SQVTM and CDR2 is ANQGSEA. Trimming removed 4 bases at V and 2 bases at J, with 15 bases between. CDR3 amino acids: CSVADGLIGNQPQHF. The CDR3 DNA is TGCAGCGTTGCGGACGGTCTAATTGGCAATCAGCCCCAGCATTTT. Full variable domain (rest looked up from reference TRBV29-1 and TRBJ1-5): SAVISQKPSRDICQRGTSLTIQCQVDSQVTMMFWYRQQPGQSLTLIATANQGSEATYESGFVIDKFPISRPNLTFSTLTVSNMSPEDSSIYLCSVADGLIGNQPQHFGDGTRLSIL.

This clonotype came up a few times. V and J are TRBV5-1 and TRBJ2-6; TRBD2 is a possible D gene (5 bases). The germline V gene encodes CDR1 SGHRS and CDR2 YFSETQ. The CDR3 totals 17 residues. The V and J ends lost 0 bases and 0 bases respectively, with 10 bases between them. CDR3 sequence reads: CASSLAVGDSGANVLTF. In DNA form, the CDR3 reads TGCGCCAGCAGCTTGGCAGTGGGAGACTCTGGGGCCAACGTCCTGACTTTC. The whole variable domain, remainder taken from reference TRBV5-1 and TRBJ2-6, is KAGVTQTPRYLIKTRGQQVTLSCSPISGHRSVSWYQQTPGQGLQFLFEYFSETQRNKGNFPGRFSGRQFSNSRSEMNVSTLELGDSALYLCASSLAVGDSGANVLTFGAGSRLTVL.

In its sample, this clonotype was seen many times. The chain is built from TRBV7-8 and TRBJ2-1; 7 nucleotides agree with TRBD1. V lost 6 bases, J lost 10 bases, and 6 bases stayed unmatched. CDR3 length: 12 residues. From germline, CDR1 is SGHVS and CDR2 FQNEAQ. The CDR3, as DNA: TGTGCCAGCAGAGAACAGGGGAACGAGCAGTTCTTC. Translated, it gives CASREQGNEQFF.

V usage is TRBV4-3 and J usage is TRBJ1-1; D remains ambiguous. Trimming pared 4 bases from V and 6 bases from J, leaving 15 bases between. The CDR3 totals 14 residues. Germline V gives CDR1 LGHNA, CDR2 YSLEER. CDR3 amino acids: CASSRLSGGAEAFF. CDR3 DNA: TGCGCCAGCAGCCGGCTCAGTGGTGGCGCTGAAGCTTTCTTT.

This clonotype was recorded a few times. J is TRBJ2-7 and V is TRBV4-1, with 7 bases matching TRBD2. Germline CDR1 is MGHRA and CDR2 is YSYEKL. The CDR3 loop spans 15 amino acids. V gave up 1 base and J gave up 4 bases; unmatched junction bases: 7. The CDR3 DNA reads TGCGCCAGCAGCCAAGCGACTAGCTCGGCATACGAGCAGTACTTC. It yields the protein CASSQATSSAYEQYF.

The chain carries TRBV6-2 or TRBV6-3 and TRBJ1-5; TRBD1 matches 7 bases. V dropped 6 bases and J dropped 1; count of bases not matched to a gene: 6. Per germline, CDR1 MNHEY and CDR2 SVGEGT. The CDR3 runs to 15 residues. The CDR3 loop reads CASSYEGASNQPQHF. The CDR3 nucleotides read TGTGCCAGCAGCTACGAGGGGGCAAGCAATCAGCCCCAGCATTTT.

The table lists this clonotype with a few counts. The CDR3 reads CASSQALRGPISNEQFF. CDR3 sequence (DNA): TGTGCCAGCAGCCAAGCCTTGCGGGGGCCGATTAGTAATGAGCAGTTCTTC. The chain employs TRBV4-2 and TRBJ2-1, with D perhaps matching TRBD2 (7 bases). From germline, CDR1 is LGHNA and CDR2 YNFKEQ. The CDR3 sequence is 17 residues long. Trimming removed 1 base at V and 7 bases at J, with 20 bases between.